This TCR beta chain derives from a study of chemoradiotherapy in HPV16-positive cancers. The data were produced by immunoSEQ multiplex PCR, yet TCRdb's version contains in-frame clones alone and is incomplete. The sample shows 15,000 to 20,000 clones, about 90% of them seen only once. Germline loops: CDR1 MDHEN, CDR2 SYDVKM. The CDR3 totals 15 residues. The ends were cut back, 1 base at V and 5 bases at J, with 14 bases in the middle. This TCR derives from a human donor with HPV-associated anogenital cancer. The sequencing used blood, collected from a patient who underwent chemoradiotherapy. The chain joins TRBV28 to TRBJ1-2; D is ambiguous. The CDR3 protein is CASSLYGKPTYGYTF. CDR3 in DNA: TGTGCCAGCAGTTTATACGGCAAGCCGACTTATGGCTACACCTTC.